One sample yielded the 20 T cell receptor beta chains listed below, sequenced in a study of cytomegalovirus exposure and HLA in healthy donors. Assay used: immunoSEQ multiplex PCR; TCRdb lists only in-frame clones, some missing. The sample holds roughly 300,000 clones, 70% to 90% seen once. Sequencing was performed on PBMCs. Receptors were obtained from a woman aged 18-30 years in good health and CMV-seronegative.

The V gene is TRBV7-3, the J gene TRBJ2-1; D is possibly TRBD1 (5 bases). The V end was cut by 5 bases, the J end by 5 bases, with 10 bases between. Germline V gives CDR1 SGHTA, CDR2 FQGTGA. This CDR3 contains 13 residues. The DNA of the CDR3 is TGTGCCAGCAGCGCAGACAGAGACAATGAGCAGTTCTTC. Its protein is CASSADRDNEQFF.

V and J are TRBV27 and TRBJ1-2, with TRBD1 identical over 8 bases. V trimming: 8 bases; J trimming: 4 bases; junction bases outside the gene matches: 6. This CDR3 is 13 amino acids long. CDR1 is MNHEY and CDR2 is SMNVEV in the germline V gene (reference sequence). This chain's CDR3 is CASGQGRGYGYTF. In nucleotides, the CDR3 is TGTGCCAGCGGACAGGGTAGAGGCTATGGCTACACCTTC.

This clone was seen only a few times. The sample has other DNA sequences that encode this CDR3 too. The rearrangement links TRBV18 to TRBJ1-2; D is possibly TRBD1 (5 bases). This CDR3 has 13 amino acids. Trimming removed 6 bases at V and 4 bases at J, with 12 bases between. The V gene's germline CDR1 is KGHSH and CDR2 LQKENI. The CDR3, as DNA: TGTGCCAGCTCTCCCGACAGAGCCTATGGCTACACCTTC. Encoded protein: CASSPDRAYGYTF.

This chain uses TRBV5-1 with TRBJ2-4; tentatively, D is TRBD2 (6 bases). CDR1 is SGHRS, CDR2 YFSETQ, per germline. The CDR3 loop spans 16 amino acids. Trimming removed 0 bases from V and 0 bases from J, with 10 bases in between. The CDR3 sequence is CASSLEAGIAKNIQYF. DNA for the CDR3: TGCGCCAGCAGCTTGGAGGCGGGGATAGCCAAAAACATTCAGTACTTC.

The chain joins TRBV2 to TRBJ1-1; no definite D call. The CDR3 totals 13 residues. Trimming took 6 bases from V and 1 from J, leaving 9 bases between them. Per the germline V gene, CDR1 is SNHLY and CDR2 is FYNNEI. DNA of the CDR3: TGTGCCAGCAGGAACGGGGAGAACACTGAAGCTTTCTTT. This translates into CASRNGENTEAFF.

The V and J genes are TRBV28 and TRBJ2-7, with TRBD2 matching 7 bases. This CDR3 contains 15 residues. The junction had 7 bases not matched to a gene; V was cut back by 3 bases and J by 2 bases. CDR1 and CDR2 from the germline V gene are MDHEN and SYDVKM. The CDR3: CASSFHGTTTYEQYF. The CDR3 coding sequence is TGTGCCAGCAGTTTTCACGGGACTACCACCTACGAGCAGTACTTC.

The chain links TRBV2 to TRBJ1-6; D gene unclear. Looked up from germline, CDR1 is SNHLY and CDR2 is FYNNEI. Trimming left V 3 bases short and J 7 bases short, with 13 bases between. This CDR3 region has 15 residues. The CDR3 region is CASSDSTAGNSPLHF. CDR3 DNA: TGTGCCAGCAGTGATTCAACAGCTGGAAATTCACCCCTCCACTTT.

This chain uses TRBV5-4 with TRBJ2-7, with 8 bases identical to TRBD2. After removal of 1 base from V and 3 bases from J, the junction contained 6 bases not matched to a gene. CDR1 and CDR2 from the germline V gene are SGHNT and YYREEE (reference sequence). The CDR3 covers 15 residues. Here the CDR3 DNA reads TGTGCCAGCAGCTTGTCCATAGGGACTAGCTACGAGCAGTACTTC. Its protein product is CASSLSIGTSYEQYF.

The rearrangement joins TRBV30 to TRBJ2-3; TRBD2 is a possible D gene (7 bases). Germline V CDR1 and CDR2: GTSNPN, SVGIG (reference sequence). CDR3 size: 12 residues. V was trimmed by 8 bases and J by 7 bases, leaving 16 bases between them. For the CDR3, the DNA is TGTGCCGGTGAGGAGGGGGGGAATACGCAGTATTTT. Translated: CAGEEGGNTQYF.

The chain is built from TRBV5-1 and TRBJ2-7, with 13 bases matching TRBD2. V lost 4 bases and J lost 6; bases outside the gene matches: 7. The germline CDR1 and CDR2 sequences are SGHRS and YFSETQ. The CDR3 covers 15 residues. CDR3 residues: CASSQGLAGAGEQYF. CDR3 DNA: TGCGCCAGCAGCCAAGGACTAGCGGGAGCGGGCGAGCAGTACTTC.

CDR3 protein: CASSPLTGVYYNEQFF. Here the CDR3 DNA reads TGTGCCAGCAGCCCACTTACAGGGGTTTACTACAATGAGCAGTTCTTC. The genes are TRBV14 and TRBJ2-1; TRBD1 matches at 7 bases. This CDR3 has 16 amino acids. Germline values: CDR1 SGHDN, CDR2 FVKESK. V dropped 4 bases and J dropped 3; count of bases not matched to a gene: 9.

This chain connects TRBV7-2 to TRBJ1-5; D is perhaps TRBD1 (6 bases). The CDR3 spans 15 residues. The V end was cut by 2 bases, the J end by 3 bases, with 11 bases between. Germline CDR1 reads SGHTA; CDR2 reads FQGNSA. The CDR3, as DNA: TGTGCCAGCAGCTTATGGACAGCGACCAATCAGCCCCAGCATTTT. This encodes CASSLWTATNQPQHF.

The table lists this clone with a few counts. The V gene is TRBV30, the J gene TRBJ2-1, with D possibly matching TRBD2 (6 bases). Germline V gene data show CDR1 as GTSNPN and CDR2 as SVGIG (reference sequence). The CDR3 consists of 15 residues. V gave up 1 base and J gave up 3 bases, with 13 bases separating them. The CDR3 region is CAWSGVAENYNEQFF. The CDR3 nucleotides read TGTGCCTGGAGTGGGGTAGCGGAAAACTACAATGAGCAGTTCTTC.

V and J are TRBV10-2 and TRBJ2-7; D gene ambiguous. The germline gives CDR1 WSHSY, CDR2 SAAADI. Trimming removed 0 bases at V and 0 bases at J, with 15 bases between. The CDR3 extends over 17 amino acids. In nucleotides, the CDR3 is TGCGCCAGCAGTGAGTCCCACCCAACTGGCGGCTCCTACGAGCAGTACTTC. Its translation: CASSESHPTGGSYEQYF.

V usage is TRBV19 and J usage is TRBJ1-2; D unclear. Germline CDR1 is LNHDA and CDR2 is SQIVND (reference sequence). The CDR3 totals 14 residues. Between the trimmed V and J ends, which lost 5 bases and 5 bases, there was a span of 15 bases. CDR3 residues: CASSFPGTLYGYTF. In DNA, the CDR3 is TGTGCCAGTAGTTTTCCAGGAACCTTATATGGCTACACCTTC.

This chain joins TRBV28 and TRBJ2-7, with TRBD2 matching over 8 bases. CDR1 and CDR2 from the germline V gene are MDHEN and SYDVKM. The length of the CDR3 is 14 residues. V lost 8 bases and J lost 2; bases outside the gene matches: 8. This CDR3 is CASSSRGGTYEQYF. The CDR3 coding sequence is TGTGCCAGCTCGTCCCGCGGGGGGACCTACGAGCAGTACTTC.

This sequence joins TRBV25-1 and TRBJ2-7, with D unresolved. V was cut by 6 bases and J by 3 bases, with 6 bases left in between. Germline V gene data show CDR1 as MGHDK and CDR2 as SYGVNS. CDR3 length equals 11 residues. CDR3 coding DNA: TGTGCCAGCAGGTCATTCTACGAGCAGTACTTC. As protein: CASRSFYEQYF.

This chain connects TRBV7-3 to TRBJ2-7, with a possible D match to TRBD2 (5 bases). This CDR3 has 13 residues. CDR1 and CDR2 (germline): SGHTA, FQGTGA. Trimming cost V 3 bases and J 2 bases, with 8 bases left between them. CDR3 in DNA: TGTGCCAGCAGCTTTGGACTCACCTACGAGCAGTACTTC. It specifies CASSFGLTYEQYF.

V and J are TRBV10-1 and TRBJ2-7; D not resolved. The CDR3 runs 13 residues. V shed 2 bases and J shed 2 bases, with 7 bases lying between them. The germline gives CDR1 WNHNN, CDR2 SYGVQD (reference sequence). The CDR3 loop reads CASSENNPYEQYF. CDR3 bases: TGCGCCAGCAGTGAGAATAATCCCTACGAGCAGTACTTC.

The V call is TRBV19, the J call TRBJ2-5, with 7 bases lining up with TRBD1. Germline CDR1 LNHDA, CDR2 SQIVND (reference sequence). The CDR3 consists of 14 residues. V lost 7 bases to trimming and J lost 2 bases; unmatched junction nucleotides: 7. CDR3 amino acids: CASTEDRAQETQYF. In DNA form, the CDR3 reads TGTGCCAGTACGGAAGACAGGGCGCAAGAGACCCAGTACTTC.